A single sample gave rise to the 26 T cell receptor beta chains below, sequenced in a study of T cell responses to AZD1222 COVID-19 vaccine. The protocol was immunoSEQ multiplex PCR, while the TCRdb copy is restricted to in-frame clones and leaves out a portion. The sample shows approximately 90,000 clones, over 75% of them seen only once. The sequencing used peripheral blood, collected 28 days after the second AZD1222 dose. Receptor source: an adult who received the AZD1222 COVID-19 vaccine.

The chain uses TRBV7-9 and TRBJ1-3; D is unclear. The CDR3 runs to 16 residues. In germline, CDR1 is SEHNR, CDR2 FQNEAQ (reference sequence). Trimming took 2 bases from V and 2 from J, leaving 13 bases between them. CDR3 DNA: TGTGCCAGCAGCTTAACCGCAACACGAGCTGGAAACACCATATATTTT. It specifies CASSLTATRAGNTIYF.

The chain couples TRBV23-1 to TRBJ1-2, with D possibly matching TRBD1 (6 bases). TRBV23-1 has ORF status, its function being uncertain. Trimming took off 1 base at V and 10 bases at J, with 16 bases between the two ends. CDR3 length equals 14 residues. The CDR3 reads CASSQCSEGDDYTF. The CDR3 DNA follows: TGCGCCAGCAGTCAATGCTCCGAGGGGGACGACTACACCTTC.

This clone was picked up one time. CDR3 protein: CASSESGGVGANVLTF. Here the CDR3 DNA reads TGTGCCAGCAGCGAATCGGGAGGTGTTGGGGCCAACGTCCTGACTTTC. This chain connects TRBV5-4 to TRBJ2-6; TRBD2 matches 7 bases. The CDR3 has 16 residues. V lost 4 bases and J lost 3; bases outside the gene matches: 7. Germline loops: CDR1 SGHNT, CDR2 YYREEE (reference sequence).

The chain links TRBV30 to TRBJ1-6; TRBD1 is a possible D gene (6 bases). Germline CDR1 and CDR2: GTSNPN and SVGIG (reference sequence). The CDR3 covers 15 residues. The V end was cut by 0 bases, the J end by 6 bases, with 12 bases between. For the CDR3, the DNA is TGTGCCTGGAGTGTCGGGGGCACAAGTAATTCACCCCTCCACTTT. Translating it yields CAWSVGGTSNSPLHF.

The chain links TRBV6-5 to TRBJ2-7, with no clear D. Trimming stripped 5 bases from V and 3 bases from J, with 17 bases between. Germline V gives CDR1 MNHEY, CDR2 SVGAGI. The CDR3 is 15 residues long. CDR3 in amino acids: CASSMDGVGNYEQYF. The CDR3 coding sequence is TGTGCCAGCAGTATGGATGGGGTTGGAAACTACGAGCAGTACTTC.

The V gene is TRBV19, the J gene TRBJ2-3; possibly TRBD2 for D (5 bases). Trimming shortened V by 1 base and J by 2 bases, and 10 bases separated the two germline ends. CDR3 size: 15 residues. Per germline, CDR1 LNHDA and CDR2 SQIVND (reference sequence). The CDR3 bases are TGTGCCAGTAGTATAGTACTAGGTTTCACAGATACGCAGTATTTT. This sequence encodes CASSIVLGFTDTQYF.

The chain has TRBV10-2 and TRBJ1-2, with D tentatively TRBD1 (5 bases). CDR3 length: 13 residues. The V gene lost 4 bases and the J gene lost 4 bases, with 10 bases spanning the gap. Germline CDR1 WSHSY, CDR2 SAAADI. The CDR3 sequence: CASSGGTFYGYTF. DNA for the CDR3: TGCGCCAGCAGTGGAGGGACCTTCTATGGCTACACCTTC.

The count of this clone is one. This rearrangement joins TRBV6-5 to TRBJ1-3; no firm D call. Germline values: CDR1 MNHEY, CDR2 SVGAGI. CDR3 length: 13 amino acids. Deletions cut 9 bases from V and 1 base from J, with 10 bases between. The CDR3 nucleotides read TGTGCCAGTATGGTCCGATCTGGAAACACCATATATTTT. It yields the protein CASMVRSGNTIYF.

The J gene is TRBJ2-7, the V gene TRBV11-2; D unresolved. Germline lookup yields CDR1 SGHAT and CDR2 FQNNGV. The CDR3 runs 12 residues. Trimming took 3 bases from V and 0 from J, leaving 3 bases between them. The CDR3 nucleotides are TGTGCCAGCAGCTTCATCTCCTACGAGCAGTACTTC. This encodes CASSFISYEQYF.

This chain joins TRBV5-6 and TRBJ2-2; 9 bases are shared with TRBD1. The CDR3 runs to 17 residues. With V trimmed by 0 bases and J by 6 bases, 9 bases remained unmatched. From germline, CDR1 is SGHDT and CDR2 YYEEEE. CDR3 DNA: TGTGCCAGCAGCTTGGGGGACAGGGTGACGTACCCCGGGGAGCTGTTTTTT. This gives the protein CASSLGDRVTYPGELFF. The complete variable domain, with remaining parts taken from reference TRBV5-6 and TRBJ2-2, reads DAGVTQSPTHLIKTRGQQVTLRCSPKSGHDTVSWYQQALGQGPQFIFQYYEEEERQRGNFPDRFSGHQFPNYSSELNVNALLLGDSALYLCASSLGDRVTYPGELFFGEGSRLTVL.

This sequence joins TRBV2 and TRBJ1-6; no clear D gene. CDR3 length: 15 amino acids. V lost 4 bases and J lost 10, with 17 bases in between. CDR1 and CDR2 from the germline V gene are SNHLY and FYNNEI. CDR3 in amino acids: CASSADVGFTSPLHF. The CDR3 coding sequence is TGTGCCAGCAGTGCGGATGTTGGGTTTACCTCACCCCTCCACTTT.

V is TRBV7-9 and J is TRBJ2-3; 11 nucleotides match TRBD2. Per germline, CDR1 SEHNR and CDR2 FQNEAQ (reference sequence). The CDR3 extends over 14 amino acids. The junction had 0 bases not matched to a gene; V was cut back by 1 base and J by 6 bases. The CDR3, as DNA: TGTGCCAGCAGCTTAGGACTAGCGGGGGATACGCAGTATTTT. Translating gives CASSLGLAGDTQYF. The variable domain in full, with the rest retrieved from reference TRBV7-9 and TRBJ2-3, is DTGVSQNPRHKITKRGQNVTFRCDPISEHNRLYWYRQTLGQGPEFLTYFQNEAQLEKSRLLSDRFSAERPKGSFSTLEIQRTEQGDSAMYLCASSLGLAGDTQYFGPGTRLTVL.

The chain employs TRBV5-6 and TRBJ1-1, with 8 positions matching TRBD1. CDR3 size: 14 residues. The V segment lost 3 bases and the J segment 4 bases; nucleotides outside the gene matches: 5. CDR1 SGHDT and CDR2 YYEEEE come from the germline V gene. The CDR3 sequence: CASSYPGGLTEAFF. In DNA form, the CDR3 reads TGTGCCAGCAGCTACCCAGGGGGCCTCACTGAAGCTTTCTTT.

The chain has TRBV6-5 and TRBJ1-3; D not certain. V lost 4 bases to trimming and J lost 0 bases, with 7 bases between them. CDR3 size: 14 residues. CDR1 MNHEY and CDR2 SVGAGI come from the germline V gene. The CDR3 region is CASSSESSGNTIYF. In nucleotides, the CDR3 is TGTGCCAGCAGTTCCGAGAGCTCTGGAAACACCATATATTTT.

The chain carries TRBV24-1 and TRBJ2-1; no reliable D call. Germline V gene sequence: CDR1 KGHDR, CDR2 SFDVKD. The V gene lost 4 bases and the J gene lost 2 bases, with 5 bases spanning the gap. CDR3 size: 13 residues. The CDR3 bases are TGTGCCACCAGTGAAGAGACCTACAATGAGCAGTTCTTC. This codes for CATSEETYNEQFF.

This chain uses TRBV19 with TRBJ1-1, with 11 bases fitting TRBD1. The V and J ends lost 5 bases and 9 bases, in that order; junction bases with no gene match: 8. Looked up from germline, CDR1 is LNHDA and CDR2 is SQIVND (reference sequence). This CDR3 has 14 amino acids. The CDR3 protein is CASSGGTGGFQAFF. CDR3 coding DNA: TGTGCCAGTAGTGGGGGGACAGGGGGTTTTCAAGCTTTCTTT.

The J gene is TRBJ1-5, the V gene TRBV19; D is undetermined. With 4 bases removed from V and 2 bases from J, the gap between germline ends came to 15 bases. This CDR3 has 16 amino acids. Per the germline V gene, CDR1 is LNHDA and CDR2 is SQIVND (reference sequence). CDR3 region: CASSRERVGGNQPQHF. Written as DNA, the CDR3 is TGTGCCAGTAGTAGGGAAAGGGTTGGGGGCAATCAGCCCCAGCATTTT.

The chain uses TRBV19 and TRBJ1-2; D remains ambiguous. Between the trimmed V and J ends, which lost 6 bases and 8 bases, there was a span of 10 bases. The CDR3 is 11 amino acids. Per germline, CDR1 LNHDA and CDR2 SQIVND (reference sequence). DNA of the CDR3: TGTGCCAGTAGCCTCGGATGGGGCTACACCTTC. Encoded protein: CASSLGWGYTF. Full variable domain (outside the CDR3, taken from reference TRBV19 and TRBJ1-2): DGGITQSPKYLFRKEGQNVTLSCEQNLNHDAMYWYRQDPGQGLRLIYYSQIVNDFQKGDIAEGYSVSREKKESFPLTVTSAQKNPTAFYLCASSLGWGYTFGSGTRLTVV.

The V gene is TRBV30, the J gene TRBJ1-5, with D perhaps TRBD1 (5 bases). Trimming took 0 bases from V and 3 from J, leaving 9 bases between them. The CDR3 length is 14 residues. Germline CDR1 is GTSNPN and CDR2 is SVGIG (reference sequence). Written as DNA, the CDR3 is TGTGCCTGGAGTGTACGGGGCTCCAATCAGCCCCAGCATTTT. This encodes CAWSVRGSNQPQHF.

The chain has TRBV10-2 and TRBJ1-5; D is possibly TRBD1 (5 bases). Trimming shortened V by 2 bases and J by 4 bases, and 12 bases separated the two germline ends. From germline, CDR1 is WSHSY and CDR2 SAAADI. The CDR3 is made up of 15 amino acids. The CDR3 coding sequence is TGCGCCAGCAGTGAGCCCCAGGCAGGGAATCAGCCCCAGCATTTT. Translated, it gives CASSEPQAGNQPQHF.

The chain combines TRBV6-5 with TRBJ1-2; the match to TRBD1 covers 7 bases. The germline V gene has CDR1 MNHEY and CDR2 SVGAGI. J lost 1 base, V lost 6 bases, and 8 bases had no gene match. There are 15 residues in the CDR3. The CDR3 protein is CASRPRQGNNYGYTF. The CDR3 bases are TGTGCCAGCAGGCCCAGACAGGGAAATAACTATGGCTACACCTTC.

V and J are TRBV25-1 and TRBJ1-2; D uncertain. This CDR3 is 12 amino acids long. Germline V CDR1 and CDR2: MGHDK, SYGVNS. The germline V and J ends were trimmed by 8 bases and 3 bases, with 10 bases remaining between them. The chain's CDR3 is CASATGYYGYTF. The CDR3 nucleotides are TGTGCCAGCGCCACGGGCTACTATGGCTACACCTTC.

The chain is built from TRBV6-5 and TRBJ1-2; 8 bases map to TRBD1. This CDR3 comprises 15 residues. Germline CDR1 and CDR2: MNHEY and SVGAGI. J was trimmed by 3 bases and V by 0 bases; bases with no gene match: 3. CDR3 in amino acids: CASSYSRQGYYGYTF. The DNA of the CDR3 is TGTGCCAGCAGTTACTCGAGACAGGGGTACTATGGCTACACCTTC.

The J gene is TRBJ1-1, the V gene TRBV19; 9 bases fit TRBD1. This CDR3 is 15 amino acids long. V gave up 6 bases and J gave up 6 bases; unmatched junction bases: 11. Looked up from germline, CDR1 is LNHDA and CDR2 is SQIVND (reference sequence). The CDR3 region has the DNA TGTGCCAGTAGAGGGGACAGGGCAAGGAGGGCTGAAGCTTTCTTT. Protein sequence: CASRGDRARRAEAFF.

The chain combines TRBV7-2 with TRBJ2-7; D perhaps matches TRBD1 (6 bases). V was cut by 6 bases and J by 0 bases, with 24 bases left in between. The CDR3 loop spans 18 amino acids. Germline V lookup: CDR1 SGHTA, CDR2 FQGNSA. CDR3 sequence: CASRTKPPGHLSSYEQYF. As DNA, the CDR3 is TGTGCCAGCAGGACAAAACCTCCGGGACACCTGAGCTCCTACGAGCAGTACTTC. Using reference TRBV7-2 and TRBJ2-7 for the parts outside the CDR3, the full variable domain is GAGVSQSPSNKVTEKGKDVELRCDPISGHTALYWYRQSLGQGLEFLIYFQGNSAPDKSGLPSDRFSAERTGGSVSTLTIQRTQQEDSAVYLCASRTKPPGHLSSYEQYFGPGTRLTVT.

In this sample, this clone turned up once. Mismatch with germline at one junction end may stem from a read error. The chain combines TRBV18 with TRBJ1-1; D call uncertain. The CDR3 totals 13 residues. CDR1 KGHSH and CDR2 LQKENI come from the germline V gene. CDR3 coding DNA: TGTGCCAGCTCACCATCTTCATCGTTGGGAATAATCTTT. It is translated as CASSPSSSLGIIF.